These 27 T cell receptor beta chains came from one sample sequenced in a study of prognosis after radiotherapy for stage I lung cancer. Using two-round multiplex PCR, the authors amplified TCR beta CDR3 from genomic DNA. Gene-specific TRBV and TRBJ primers were used in PCR round one. TCRdb reprocessed the multiplex PCR reads via MiXCR and lists one record per CDR3 protein. The sample shows tens of thousands of distinct CDR3 sequences, roughly 40% of them seen only once. This specimen was PBMCs, taken before or after stereotactic body radiation therapy (not recorded which). These receptors all come from a donor aged 50 or older with non-small cell lung cancer.

This clonotype was seen at least ten times. V gene TRBV27 combines with J gene TRBJ2-1; D is possibly TRBD2 (5 bases). Trimming took off 7 bases at V and 9 bases at J, with 16 bases between the two ends. The germline CDR1 and CDR2 sequences are MNHEY and SMNVEV (reference sequence). CDR3 length: 13 residues. CDR3 in amino acids: CASTDSSGFEQFF. The CDR3 DNA reads TGTGCCAGCACGGACTCCTCCGGCTTTGAGCAGTTCTTC.

The rearrangement links TRBV3-1 to TRBJ1-1, with D maybe TRBD1 (5 bases). CDR1 is LGHDT, CDR2 YNNKEL, per germline (reference sequence). Trimming removed 8 bases from V and 7 bases from J, with 11 bases in between. The CDR3 covers 11 residues. CDR3 nucleotide sequence: TGTGCCAGCGGGGACCGGGGTGAAGCTTTCTTT. Amino acid sequence: CASGDRGEAFF. The whole variable domain, remainder taken from reference TRBV3-1 and TRBJ1-1, is DTAVSQTPKYLVTQMGNDKSIKCEQNLGHDTMYWYKQDSKKFLKIMFSYNNKELIINETVPNRFSPKSPDKAHLNLHINSLELGDSAVYFCASGDRGEAFFGQGTRLTVV.

Concerning this clonotype itself: This sequence may be a read error, since a much larger clone differs from it by one base. The chain has TRBV18 and TRBJ2-6, with 9 bases aligning to TRBD1. Trimming removed 3 bases from V and 6 bases from J; junction bases left unmatched: 12. The CDR3 extends over 18 amino acids. Germline-derived CDR1 and CDR2 are KGHSH and LQKENI. CDR3 DNA sequence: TGTGCCAGCTCACCTTTGGGACAGGGTCTAACTGTGGCCAACGTCCTGACTTTC. It encodes CASSPLGQGLTVANVLTF.

This clonotype has a count of ten or more. V gene TRBV13 combines with J gene TRBJ1-4, with D tentatively TRBD1 (6 bases). The CDR3 length is 15 residues. Germline V gene lookup returns CDR1 PRHDT and CDR2 FYEKMQ (reference sequence). V was clipped by 6 bases and J by 3 bases, with 14 bases between them. For the CDR3, the DNA is TGTGCCAGCAGTTTCAGGGGTCAGGCTAATGAAAAACTGTTTTTT. Its protein product is CASSFRGQANEKLFF. The variable domain in full, completed from reference TRBV13 and TRBJ1-4, reads AAGVIQSPRHLIKEKRETATLKCYPIPRHDTVYWYQQGPGQDPQFLISFYEKMQSDKGSIPDRFSAQQFSDYHSELNMSSLELGDSALYFCASSFRGQANEKLFFGSGTQLSVL.

J is TRBJ1-1 and V is TRBV20-1; 7 bases agree with TRBD1. CDR1 is DFQATT, CDR2 SNEGSKA, per germline (reference sequence). V shed 0 bases and J 3 bases; nucleotides not matched to a gene: 7. This CDR3 spans 15 amino acids. CDR3 sequence: CSARDLGQSDTEAFF. CDR3 nucleotides: TGCAGTGCTAGAGATCTGGGACAGTCGGACACTGAAGCTTTCTTT.

The table lists this clonotype with a few counts. The V and J genes are TRBV6-1 and TRBJ2-5; a weak D match, TRBD2 (5 bases). The V and J ends lost 0 bases and 0 bases respectively, with 23 bases between them. CDR1 MNHNS and CDR2 SASEGT come from the germline V gene. The length of the CDR3 is 20 residues. CDR3 coding DNA: TGTGCCAGCAGTGAAGCGCGCTTAGAGGGCGCCCCGGCGTACCAAGAGACCCAGTACTTC. It yields the protein CASSEARLEGAPAYQETQYF.

As to this clonotype: It is likely a read error: a sequence one base away is far more abundant. This sequence joins TRBV6-4 and TRBJ2-1; 11 nucleotides align to TRBD2. Germline V gene sequence: CDR1 MRHNA, CDR2 SNTAGT. This CDR3 comprises 15 residues. The CDR3 bases are TGTGCCAGCAGTTACTCGACTAGCGGGGTGGCTGAGCAGTTCTTC. Protein sequence: CASSYSTSGVAEQFF.

About this clonotype: Mismatch with germline at one junction end may stem from a read error. The gene calls are TRBV6-1 and TRBJ2-3, with 7 bases aligning to TRBD2. The CDR3 spans 15 residues. The germline V gene has CDR1 MNHNS and CDR2 SASEGT. For the CDR3, the DNA is TGTGCCAGCAGTCAAACAGCGGGACCCACAGATATGCAGTATTTT. Encoded protein: CASSQTAGPTDMQYF.

The chain recombines TRBV6-1 with TRBJ2-7; no definite D call. CDR3 length: 13 residues. CDR1 is MNHNS and CDR2 is SASEGT in the germline V gene. Trimming pared 7 bases from V and 2 bases from J, leaving 12 bases between. DNA of the CDR3: TGTGCCAGCACCCTGGGGATGCCCTACGAGCAGTACTTC. Translated: CASTLGMPYEQYF.

This chain uses TRBV7-8 with TRBJ2-2; D gene unclear. CDR1 and CDR2 from the germline V gene are SGHVS and FQNEAQ. V was trimmed by 7 bases and J by 1 base, leaving 7 bases between them. The CDR3 sequence is 13 residues long. This CDR3 reads CASKPRNTGELFF. Here the CDR3 DNA reads TGTGCCAGCAAACCTAGGAACACCGGGGAGCTGTTTTTT.

The chain couples TRBV29-1 to TRBJ1-5; the D is unclear. This CDR3 has 14 amino acids. Per germline, CDR1 SQVTM and CDR2 ANQGSEA. CDR3 sequence: CSGRVEKSNQPQHF. The CDR3, as DNA: TGCAGTGGAAGAGTGGAGAAGTCCAATCAGCCCCAGCATTTT. Supplemented by reference TRBV29-1 and TRBJ1-5, the full variable domain reads SAVISQKPSRDICQRGTSLTIQCQVDSQVTMMFWYRQQPGQSLTLIATANQGSEATYESGFVIDKFPISRPNLTFSTLTVSNMSPEDSSIYLCSGRVEKSNQPQHFGDGTRLSIL.

The chain combines TRBV2 with TRBJ2-5; D remains ambiguous. Looked up from germline, CDR1 is SNHLY and CDR2 is FYNNEI. V was pared by 4 bases and J by 0 bases, with 6 bases between. This CDR3 region has 13 residues. CDR3 residues: CASSVAYQETQYF. The CDR3 nucleotides are TGTGCCAGCAGTGTCGCGTACCAAGAGACCCAGTACTTC.

This clonotype is labeled as medium-sized. This rearrangement joins TRBV28 to TRBJ1-2; D is undetermined. Germline CDR1 is MDHEN and CDR2 is SYDVKM. V was shortened by 3 bases and J by 8 bases, with 7 bases between the two germline ends. The CDR3 length is 11 residues. CDR3 region: CASSLGRGYTF. In DNA form, the CDR3 reads TGTGCCAGCAGTTTGGGTCGCGGCTACACCTTC.

The chain has TRBV28 and TRBJ2-2; the D call may be TRBD1 or TRBD2 (5 bases each). The CDR3 length is 15 residues. Germline loops: CDR1 MDHEN, CDR2 SYDVKM. V shed 3 bases and J shed 4 bases, with 12 bases lying between them. The CDR3 region has the DNA TGTGCCAGCAGTTTGGTGGGGGTGACCACCGGGGAGCTGTTTTTT. Its translation: CASSLVGVTTGELFF.

This clonotype was detected many times. The chain joins TRBV20-1 to TRBJ2-2, with TRBD1 matching 7 bases. V dropped 1 base and J dropped 1; count of bases not matched to a gene: 0. The germline V gene encodes CDR1 DFQATT and CDR2 SNEGSKA (reference sequence). The CDR3 runs 14 residues. In DNA form, the CDR3 reads TGCAGTGCTAGAGGGACAGGGAACACCGGGGAGCTGTTTTTT. This gives the protein CSARGTGNTGELFF.

On this clonotype: This likely traces to a read error, being one base from a far larger clone. This sequence joins TRBV6-5 and TRBJ2-7; D not certain. V lost 5 bases to trimming and J lost 6 bases, with 11 bases between them. CDR1 MNHEY and CDR2 SVGAGI come from the germline V gene. This CDR3 is built from 12 residues. The CDR3 protein is CASSRYGSEQYF. For the CDR3, the DNA is TGTGCCAGCAGTCGCTATGGGTCCGAGCAGTACTTC.

The sample holds many counts of this clonotype. The chain is built from TRBV11-2 and TRBJ2-7, with D possibly being TRBD2 (6 bases). Trimming stripped 0 bases from V and 6 bases from J, with 18 bases between. The CDR3 is 16 residues long. CDR1 is SGHAT, CDR2 FQNNGV, per germline. CDR3 in DNA: TGTGCCAGCAGCTTAGATCGGGGAGGCAGGTCACGCGAGCAGTACTTC. This sequence encodes CASSLDRGGRSREQYF.

This clonotype turned up a few times. This likely stems from a read error, as it lies one base from a far larger clone. The CDR3 region is CASRLDGGNEQYF. The CDR3 region has the DNA TGTGCCAGCAGGCTAGACGGGGGGAATGAGCAGTACTTC. V gene TRBV2 combines with J gene TRBJ2-7; 7 nucleotides agree with TRBD2. This CDR3 spans 13 amino acids. Trimming took 6 bases from V and 7 from J; bases not matched to a gene: 9. CDR1 is SNHLY, CDR2 FYNNEI, per germline.

This clonotype was recorded at least ten times. This chain uses TRBV15 with TRBJ2-1, with a tentative D call TRBD2 (6 bases). Trimming removed 1 base at V and 6 bases at J, with 10 bases between. The CDR3 consists of 14 residues. CDR1 is LNHNV and CDR2 is YYDKDF in the germline V gene (reference sequence). CDR3 amino acids: CATSRAGSFNEQFF. For the CDR3, the DNA is TGTGCCACCAGCAGAGCCGGGAGTTTCAATGAGCAGTTCTTC. Combining the CDR3 with reference TRBV15 and TRBJ2-1 gives the whole variable domain DAMVIQNPRYQVTQFGKPVTLSCSQTLNHNVMYWYQQKSSQAPKLLFHYYDKDFNNEADTPDNFQSRRPNTSFCFLDIRSPGLGDTAMYLCATSRAGSFNEQFFGPGTRLTVL.

The chain couples TRBV2 to TRBJ2-7, with D maybe TRBD2 (5 bases). The CDR3 extends over 14 amino acids. Germline V gives CDR1 SNHLY, CDR2 FYNNEI. The V end was cut by 3 bases, the J end by 0 bases, with 9 bases between. CDR3 bases: TGTGCCAGCAGTGAGAGCGGTATCTCCTACGAGCAGTACTTC. Encoded protein: CASSESGISYEQYF.

At least ten counts were recorded for this clonotype. The CDR3 DNA is TGTGCCAGCAGTTCCGTCCCCCCCGGACAGGGCTACGAGCAGTACTTC. It yields the protein CASSSVPPGQGYEQYF. The rearrangement links TRBV6-5 to TRBJ2-7; the match to TRBD1 covers 8 bases. The ends lost 4 bases at V and 3 bases at J; junction bases unmatched: 11. This CDR3 comprises 16 residues. Germline CDR1 and CDR2: MNHEY and SVGAGI.

This chain connects TRBV6-1 to TRBJ2-3, with D unclear. V was trimmed by 3 bases and J by 0 bases, leaving 10 bases between them. Germline CDR1 reads MNHNS; CDR2 reads SASEGT. This CDR3 has 15 amino acids. CDR3 sequence (DNA): TGTGCCAGCAGTGAGATGGCCTCGAGCACAGATACGCAGTATTTT. It codes for CASSEMASSTDTQYF.

The V and J genes are TRBV30 and TRBJ1-5, with D maybe TRBD1 (6 bases). The CDR3 covers 11 residues. V lost 5 bases and J 8 bases, leaving 10 bases between the germline ends. CDR1 is GTSNPN and CDR2 is SVGIG in the germline V gene (reference sequence). The DNA of the CDR3 is TGTGCCTGGGGGAGGGGGGAGCCCCAGCATTTT. Protein: CAWGRGEPQHF.

This clonotype has a count of ten or more. The chain is built from TRBV11-1 and TRBJ2-5, with TRBD1 matching over 10 bases. J was trimmed by 1 base and V by 5 bases; bases with no gene match: 13. The CDR3 extends over 18 amino acids. Germline CDR1 is SGHAT and CDR2 is FQDESV (reference sequence). The CDR3 DNA reads as TGTGCCAGCAGCCCGGACAGGGGGGATATCGTAGGCCAAGAGACCCAGTACTTC. Translated, it gives CASSPDRGDIVGQETQYF.

This clonotype was detected ten times or more. This chain uses TRBV9 with TRBJ1-1; no reliable D call. V was shortened by 2 bases and J by 5 bases, with 13 bases between the two germline ends. CDR1 is SGDLS, CDR2 YYNGEE, per germline. This CDR3 comprises 14 residues. DNA of the CDR3: TGTGCCAGCAGCGTGGGGTGGACGAAGACTGAAGCTTTCTTT. Protein product: CASSVGWTKTEAFF.

This clonotype was counted ten times or more. The chain carries TRBV25-1 and TRBJ2-1, with TRBD2 matching over 10 bases. Germline lookup yields CDR1 MGHDK and CDR2 SYGVNS. The CDR3 totals 14 residues. Germline trimming cut 7 bases from V and 3 bases from J; bases unmatched to any gene: 3. The CDR3 nucleotides are TGTGCCAGCAAGCCTAGCGGGAGCTACAATGAGCAGTTCTTC. Translated, it gives CASKPSGSYNEQFF.

In its sample, this clonotype was seen many times. This chain uses TRBV20-1 with TRBJ2-3; D unclear. Germline V gene data show CDR1 as DFQATT and CDR2 as SNEGSKA (reference sequence). The CDR3 consists of 14 residues. V dropped 4 bases and J dropped 3 bases, with 14 bases sitting between them. This CDR3 reads CSAMDGYWTDTQYF. As DNA, the CDR3 is TGCAGTGCTATGGACGGATACTGGACAGATACGCAGTATTTT.